The 20 T cell receptor beta chains presented below share a single source sample, sequenced in a study of T cells after yellow fever vaccination. TCRdb fed the 5' RACE reads into MiXCR, producing one record per CDR3 protein. The sample lists approximately 5,000 distinct CDR3 sequences, less than 9.5% seen once, with around 70% in the top ten. The material sequenced was PBMCs, either bulk or a sorted T-cell subset (CD4+, CD8+, memory, or dextramer-sorted; not recorded which), taken approximately 47 days after the first yellow fever vaccination. The receptor set was obtained from a young man who received the YFV17D yellow fever vaccine.

This clonotype showed up many times. V and J are TRBV10-1 and TRBJ2-7, with D possibly matching TRBD1 (5 bases). V was clipped by 9 bases and J by 6 bases, with 6 bases between them. CDR1 and CDR2 from the germline V gene are WNHNN and SYGVQD (reference sequence). This CDR3 comprises 9 residues. The CDR3 reads CARGVEQYV. DNA of the CDR3: TGCGCCAGAGGGGTCGAGCAGTACGTC.

The table lists this clonotype with many counts. The V call is TRBV4-2, the J call TRBJ2-7; D not resolved. Germline loops: CDR1 LGHNA, CDR2 YNFKEQ. V lost 0 bases, J lost 2 bases, and 11 bases lay in between. This CDR3 has 15 residues. The CDR3 loop reads CASSQDNRLAYEQYF. The CDR3 DNA reads as TGTGCCAGCAGCCAAGATAATCGGCTAGCCTACGAGCAGTACTTC.

There are many counts of this clonotype. This rearrangement joins TRBV7-8 to TRBJ2-1, with D perhaps being TRBD1 or TRBD2 (5 bases each). The CDR3 runs to 14 residues. The ends were cut back, 5 bases at V and 3 bases at J, with 11 bases in the middle. Germline V CDR1 and CDR2: SGHVS, FQNEAQ. Here the CDR3 DNA reads TGTGCCAGCAGCCCTCGGGACCGCTACAATGAGCAGTTCTTC. Amino acids: CASSPRDRYNEQFF.

This clonotype has only a few counts. The genes are TRBV27 and TRBJ2-3; unclear D gene. CDR3 size: 13 residues. Trimming cost V 3 bases and J 4 bases, with 8 bases left between them. Germline-derived CDR1 and CDR2 are MNHEY and SMNVEV (reference sequence). The CDR3 loop reads CASSFYNADTQYF. The CDR3 region has the DNA TGTGCCAGCAGTTTTTATAATGCAGATACGCAGTATTTT.

This clonotype was counted ten times or more. CDR3 DNA: TGCGCCAGCAGCCAGGGCGGGGCGGGGGGCTCCTACGAGCAGTACTTC. This translates into CASSQGGAGGSYEQYF. The V gene is TRBV4-3, the J gene TRBJ2-7, with TRBD2 matching over 8 bases. The germline V gene has CDR1 LGHNA and CDR2 YSLEER. CDR3 size: 16 residues. V lost 3 bases and J lost 0; bases outside the gene matches: 7.

This clonotype has a count of ten or more. The J gene is TRBJ2-1, the V gene TRBV19, with D perhaps matching TRBD2 (6 bases). CDR1 and CDR2 from the germline V gene are LNHDA and SQIVND (reference sequence). V lost 3 bases and J 6 bases, leaving 9 bases between the germline ends. This CDR3 is built from 13 residues. CDR3 in DNA: TGTGCCAGTAGTATTGGAGGGGCCAATGAGCAGTTCTTC. Amino acid sequence: CASSIGGANEQFF. Looking up the rest from reference TRBV19 and TRBJ2-1 gives the full variable domain: DGGITQSPKYLFRKEGQNVTLSCEQNLNHDAMYWYRQDPGQGLRLIYYSQIVNDFQKGDIAEGYSVSREKKESFPLTVTSAQKNPTAFYLCASSIGGANEQFFGPGTRLTVL.

This clonotype was recorded many times. The V and J genes are TRBV5-1 and TRBJ2-5; the D gene could be TRBD1 or TRBD2 (5 bases each). Germline loops: CDR1 SGHRS, CDR2 YFSETQ. The CDR3 loop spans 14 amino acids. Deletions cut 1 base from V and 5 bases from J, with 12 bases between. CDR3 loop: CASSLRDPWETQYF. CDR3 in DNA: TGCGCCAGCAGCTTGCGGGACCCCTGGGAGACCCAGTACTTC.

This clonotype was counted ten times or more. The V and J genes are TRBV20-1 and TRBJ2-5, with 14 bases identical to TRBD2. Germline trimming cut 6 bases from V and 2 bases from J; bases unmatched to any gene: 2. Looked up from germline, CDR1 is DFQATT and CDR2 is SNEGSKA (reference sequence). This CDR3 spans 14 amino acids. CDR3 nucleotides: TGCAGTGCAGGACTAGCGGGGGGACAAGAGACCCAGTACTTC. Translating it yields CSAGLAGGQETQYF.

This clonotype came up once. A much more abundant neighbour one base away suggests this may be a read error. The gene calls are TRBV4-1 and TRBJ2-5; 9 nucleotides line up with TRBD2. The J call may be wrong; the DNA end is better matched by TRBJ2-1. This CDR3 region has 21 residues. Germline lookup yields CDR1 MGHRA and CDR2 YSYEKL. CDR3 sequence (DNA): TGCGCCAGCAGCCACAACGGCGGCGAGCGGGGGGAACTCCGCTTGGTAGAGACCCAGTTCTTC. Residues: CASSHNGGERGELRLVETQFF.

This clonotype was recorded many times. V is TRBV7-2 and J is TRBJ1-5; D might be TRBD1 (5 bases). The germline V gene encodes CDR1 SGHTA and CDR2 FQGNSA. The CDR3 is 17 amino acids. V lost 1 base and J 1 base, leaving 14 bases between the germline ends. The DNA of the CDR3 is TGTGCCAGCAGCTTAGAGCGGGGGGAGGTCAGCAATCAGCCCCAGCATTTT. It encodes CASSLERGEVSNQPQHF.

The chain uses TRBV5-4 and TRBJ1-5, with TRBD1 as a possible D gene (5 bases). The germline V gene encodes CDR1 SGHNT and CDR2 YYREEE (reference sequence). The CDR3 spans 14 residues. With 2 bases removed from V and 6 bases from J, the gap between germline ends came to 12 bases. The CDR3 bases are TGTGCCAGCAGCTTTGGCGGGGGGGGTCAGCCCCAGCATTTT. It translates to CASSFGGGGQPQHF.

This clonotype showed up many times. The DNA for the CDR3 is TGTGCCAGCCAAATTTACAGGGGGCTGAACACTGAAGCTTTCTTT. This translates into CASQIYRGLNTEAFF. V and J are TRBV6-5 and TRBJ1-1, with 9 bases that match TRBD1. The V gene end was trimmed by 8 bases and the J gene end by 0 bases; junction bases not matched to a gene: 7. CDR3 length: 15 amino acids. Germline V gene data show CDR1 as MNHEY and CDR2 as SVGAGI.

This clonotype was counted at least ten times. This sequence joins TRBV6-2 or TRBV6-3 and TRBJ1-5; D is ambiguous. Between the trimmed V and J ends, which lost 6 bases and 9 bases, there was a span of 12 bases. Looked up from germline, CDR1 is MNHEY and CDR2 is SVGEGT. The CDR3 totals 12 residues. This chain's CDR3 is CASSLFGRPQHF. Here the CDR3 DNA reads TGTGCCAGCAGCCTCTTCGGTCGGCCCCAGCATTTT.

This clonotype has a count of ten or more. This sequence joins TRBV11-2 and TRBJ2-7, with D possibly TRBD1 on 6 matching bases. Germline CDR1 and CDR2: SGHAT and FQNNGV. V shed 6 bases and J shed 2 bases, with 11 bases lying between them. CDR3 length equals 13 residues. The DNA for the CDR3 is TGTGCCAGCAGATCTGGACAGACCTACGAGCAGTACGTC. Its translation is CASRSGQTYEQYV.

This clonotype was recorded many times. The genes are TRBV10-2 and TRBJ1-4; TRBD1 matches 7 bases. Trimming took 6 bases from V and 4 from J; bases not matched to a gene: 8. The CDR3 consists of 15 residues. CDR1 is WSHSY and CDR2 is SAAADI in the germline V gene. The CDR3 sequence: CASRGLGTDNEKLFF. The CDR3 DNA sequence: TGCGCCAGCAGGGGGCTAGGGACAGATAATGAAAAACTGTTTTTT.

This clonotype was seen ten or more times. The V gene is TRBV7-6, the J gene TRBJ2-6; D is perhaps TRBD2 (6 bases). The germline CDR1 and CDR2 sequences are SGHVS and FNYEAQ. The CDR3 covers 19 residues. The V end was cut by 0 bases, the J end by 0 bases, with 15 bases between. This CDR3 is CASSLAYRGLGSGANVLTF. For the CDR3, the DNA is TGTGCCAGCAGCTTAGCGTATAGGGGACTCGGCTCTGGGGCCAACGTCCTGACTTTC.

This clonotype was detected many times. The V and J genes are TRBV7-2 and TRBJ1-4; 7 nucleotides agree with TRBD1. J gave up 5 bases and V 5 bases, and 5 bases lay outside the gene matches. The CDR3 extends over 14 amino acids. In germline, CDR1 is SGHTA, CDR2 FQGNSA. The CDR3 coding sequence is TGTGCCAGCAGCCCAGGGGGGCGAAATGAAAAACTGTTTTTT. Amino acids: CASSPGGRNEKLFF.

Many counts were recorded for this clonotype. The chain uses TRBV7-3 and TRBJ1-1; 8 bases fit TRBD1. The length of the CDR3 is 15 residues. Germline loops: CDR1 SGHTA, CDR2 FQGTGA. V was pared by 6 bases and J by 4 bases, with 10 bases of the junction left unmatched. The CDR3 sequence is CASSLDRVIGTEAFF. CDR3 DNA sequence: TGTGCCAGCAGTCTGGACAGGGTAATTGGCACTGAAGCTTTCTTT.

By share, this clonotype counts as medium-sized. The V and J genes are TRBV24-1 and TRBJ2-5; D unclear. The V end was cut by 1 base, the J end by 5 bases, with 10 bases between. Germline V gene data show CDR1 as KGHDR and CDR2 as SFDVKD. CDR3 size: 14 residues. CDR3 residues: CATSDFRTVETQYF. CDR3 nucleotides: TGTGCCACCAGTGATTTCCGGACCGTGGAGACCCAGTACTTC.

The sample holds a few counts of this clonotype. CDR3 sequence: CAISESTPVNTEAFF. The CDR3 nucleotides are TGTGCCATCAGTGAGTCGACCCCCGTGAACACTGAAGCTTTCTTT. The genes are TRBV10-3 and TRBJ1-1; D uncertain. CDR3 length: 15 residues. With 0 bases removed from V and 0 bases from J, the gap between germline ends came to 8 bases. Per germline, CDR1 ENHRY and CDR2 SYGVKD.